These T cell receptor beta chains were read from a single sample in a study of blood T cell repertoires in COVID-19. Profiled with immunoSEQ multiplex PCR; TCRdb holds only in-frame clones, not every one. The data hold tens of thousands of clones, with around 80% observed a single time. The material sequenced was peripheral blood. The receptors shown here come from a man in his sixties with acute or convalescent COVID-19. Each CDR3 is given with its conserved first and last residue. A D gene is named only where the DNA matches it firmly. The listing skips clone size in some rows; elsewhere it reads once, few, many or a size class.

J	D	V	size	CDR3	DNA
TRBJ1-2	.	TRBV5-4	.	CASSGGQFANYGYTF	TGTGCCAGCAGCGGTGGACAGTTCGCTAACTATGGCTACACCTTC
TRBJ2-1	TRBD2	TRBV24-1	.	CATSDLHTSDEQFF	TGTGCCACCAGTGATTTGCACACTAGCGATGAGCAGTTCTTC
TRBJ1-6	.	TRBV5-1	.	CASSSSRGGANSPLHF	TGCGCCAGCAGCTCCTCAAGGGGAGGAGCCAATTCACCCCTCCACTTT
TRBJ1-1	.	TRBV10-3	.	CAISPGMSATFPEAFF	TGTGCCATCAGTCCGGGTATGTCGGCAACCTTCCCTGAAGCTTTCTTT
TRBJ2-3	TRBD2	TRBV7-9	.	CASSLAPGLAGATDTQYF	TGTGCCAGCAGCTTAGCGCCCGGGTTAGCGGGAGCGACAGATACGCAGTATTTT
TRBJ2-1	TRBD1	TRBV5-1	.	CASSFTGAYEQFF	TGCGCCAGCAGCTTTACAGGGGCATATGAGCAGTTCTTC
TRBJ2-5	.	TRBV5-1	.	CASSFRIGTGETQYF	TGCGCCAGCAGCTTCAGAATTGGTACGGGGGAGACCCAGTACTTC
TRBJ2-5	.	TRBV28	.	CASSRHDLGTQYF	TGTGCCAGCAGTCGACATGATTTGGGGACCCAGTACTTC
TRBJ2-2	TRBD2	TRBV11-3	.	CASSLTGTSGGELFF	TGTGCCAGCAGCTTAACTGGGACTAGCGGCGGGGAGCTGTTTTTT
TRBJ2-3	TRBD2	TRBV11-2	.	CASSSTRGSGTGTDTQYF	TGTGCCAGCAGCTCAACTAGGGGTAGCGGGACTGGCACAGATACGCAGTATTTT
TRBJ1-2	TRBD1	TRBV28	.	CASSSHRGYTF	TGTGCCAGCAGTTCTCACAGGGGTTACACCTTC
TRBJ2-7	TRBD2	TRBV6-2/TRBV6-3	.	CASSLRLAGVYYEQYF	TGTGCCAGCAGTCTTCGACTAGCGGGAGTTTACTACGAGCAGTACTTC
TRBJ1-4	.	TRBV7-9	.	CASRSPRGYEKLFF	TGTGCCAGCAGATCTCCAAGGGGGTACGAAAAACTGTTTTTT
TRBJ1-3	.	TRBV24-1	.	CATSAPEGPRGGNTIYF	TGTGCCACCAGTGCTCCGGAGGGCCCGCGAGGAGGAAACACCATATATTTT
TRBJ2-1	TRBD2	TRBV24-1	.	CATSDFSTSGHNEQFF	TGTGCCACCAGTGATTTCTCGACTAGCGGACACAATGAGCAGTTCTTC
TRBJ1-2	.	TRBV18	.	CASSPPVGDGGYTF	TGTGCCAGCTCACCCCCGGTCGGGGATGGCGGCTACACCTTC
TRBJ1-5	TRBD1	TRBV4-1	.	CASGLDRAGGQPQHF	TGCGCCAGCGGACTTGACAGGGCCGGGGGACAGCCCCAGCATTTT
TRBJ2-1	TRBD2	TRBV5-1	few	CASSLPGLAVVSGYNEQFF	TGCGCCAGCAGCTTGCCAGGACTAGCGGTCGTGTCTGGTTACAATGAGCAGTTCTTC
TRBJ1-2	TRBD1	TRBV27	few	CASSFWDRADGYTF	TGTGCCAGCAGTTTTTGGGACAGGGCAGATGGCTACACCTTC
TRBJ1-1	.	TRBV11-2	.	CASSLGGLVEAFF	TGTGCCAGCAGCTTAGGGGGCTTGGTTGAAGCTTTCTTT
TRBJ2-5	.	TRBV7-2	.	CASSPPGVGETQYF	TGTGCCAGCAGCCCCCCCGGGGTAGGAGAGACCCAGTACTTC
TRBJ2-7	TRBD2	TRBV30	few	CAGNSGSGYEQYF	TGTGCCGGCAATAGCGGGAGTGGTTACGAGCAGTACTTC
TRBJ2-3	TRBD1	TRBV6-6	.	CASSPMAGTGEGTDTQYF	TGTGCCAGCAGTCCGATGGCCGGGACAGGGGAAGGGACAGATACGCAGTATTTT
TRBJ1-5	.	TRBV28	.	CASSFRPGYSNQPQHF	TGTGCCAGCAGTTTTCGTCCGGGATATAGCAATCAGCCCCAGCATTTT
TRBJ1-3	TRBD1	TRBV18	.	CASSPPGQGNTIYF	TGTGCCAGCTCACCGCCGGGACAGGGCAACACCATATATTTT
TRBJ2-7	TRBD2	TRBV18	.	CASSPGTSGTYEQYF	TGTGCCAGCTCACCAGGGACTAGCGGAACCTACGAGCAGTACTTC
TRBJ1-5	.	TRBV6-5	few	CASSTSLLGNQPQHF	TGTGCCAGCAGCACTTCTCTCCTGGGCAATCAGCCCCAGCATTTT
TRBJ2-7	.	TRBV5-6	.	CASSSLRGNEQYF	TGTGCCAGCAGCTCCCTCCGGGGGAACGAGCAGTACTTC
TRBJ2-7	TRBD1	TRBV29-1	.	CSARDRGYEQYF	TGCAGCGCCCGGGACAGGGGCTACGAGCAGTACTTC
TRBJ2-1	TRBD2	TRBV3-1/TRBV3-2	.	CASSPYSGSSYNEQFF	TGTGCCAGCAGCCCGTATAGCGGGAGCTCCTACAATGAGCAGTTCTTC
TRBJ1-2	.	TRBV11-2	.	CASSPAGAYGYTF	TGTGCCAGCAGCCCCGCGGGGGCCTATGGCTACACCTTC
TRBJ1-3	.	TRBV5-1	.	CASSWGTAGSTIYF	TGCGCCAGCAGCTGGGGGACTGCTGGAAGCACCATATATTTT
TRBJ2-5	.	TRBV12-3/TRBV12-4	.	CASSSGTYGTQYF	TGTGCCAGCAGCTCCGGGACATATGGGACCCAGTACTTC
TRBJ1-1	TRBD1	TRBV5-1	.	CASRLGGNGQDPTEAFF	TGCGCCAGCAGACTTGGGGGGAACGGACAGGACCCCACTGAAGCTTTCTTT
TRBJ2-1	.	TRBV28	.	CASSLQAHEFF	TGTGCCAGCAGTTTACAGGCTCACGAGTTCTTC
TRBJ1-4	TRBD1	TRBV19	once	CASSIRTGRGEKLFF	TGTGCCAGTAGTATCCGGACAGGGAGAGGCGAAAAACTGTTTTTT